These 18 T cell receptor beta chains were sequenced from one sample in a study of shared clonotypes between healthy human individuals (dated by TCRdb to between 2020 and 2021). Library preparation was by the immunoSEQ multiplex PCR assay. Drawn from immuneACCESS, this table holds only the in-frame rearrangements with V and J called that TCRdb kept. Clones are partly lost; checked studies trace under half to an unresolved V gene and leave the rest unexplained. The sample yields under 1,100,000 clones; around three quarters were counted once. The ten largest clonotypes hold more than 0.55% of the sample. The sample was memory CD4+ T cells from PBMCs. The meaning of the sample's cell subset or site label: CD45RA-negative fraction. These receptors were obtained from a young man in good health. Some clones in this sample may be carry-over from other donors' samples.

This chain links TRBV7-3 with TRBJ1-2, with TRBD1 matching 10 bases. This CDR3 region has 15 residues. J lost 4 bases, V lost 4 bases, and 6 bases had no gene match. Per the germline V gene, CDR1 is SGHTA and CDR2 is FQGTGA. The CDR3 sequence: CASSSGTGASYGYTF. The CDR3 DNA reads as TGTGCCAGCAGCTCCGGGACAGGGGCTTCCTATGGCTACACCTTC.

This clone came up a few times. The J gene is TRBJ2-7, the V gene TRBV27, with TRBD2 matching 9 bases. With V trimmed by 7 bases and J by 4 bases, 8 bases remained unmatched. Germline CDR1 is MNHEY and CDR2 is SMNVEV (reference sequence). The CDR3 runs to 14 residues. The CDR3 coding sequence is TGTGCCAGCAAAAGCGGGAGGCTCGCGTACGAGCAGTACTTC. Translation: CASKSGRLAYEQYF.

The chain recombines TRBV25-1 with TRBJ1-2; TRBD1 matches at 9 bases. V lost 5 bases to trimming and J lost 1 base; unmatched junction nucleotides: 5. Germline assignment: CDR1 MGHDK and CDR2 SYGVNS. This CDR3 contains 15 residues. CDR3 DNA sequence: TGTGCCAGCAGTTCACAGGGGGCGGGTAACTATGGCTACACCTTC. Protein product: CASSSQGAGNYGYTF.

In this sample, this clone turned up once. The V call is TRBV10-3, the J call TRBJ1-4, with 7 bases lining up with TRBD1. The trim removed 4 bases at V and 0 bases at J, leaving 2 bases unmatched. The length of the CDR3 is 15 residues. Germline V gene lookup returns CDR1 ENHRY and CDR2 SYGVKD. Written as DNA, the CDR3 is TGTGCCATCAGTGCCGACAGGGCAACTAATGAAAAACTGTTTTTT. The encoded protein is CAISADRATNEKLFF.

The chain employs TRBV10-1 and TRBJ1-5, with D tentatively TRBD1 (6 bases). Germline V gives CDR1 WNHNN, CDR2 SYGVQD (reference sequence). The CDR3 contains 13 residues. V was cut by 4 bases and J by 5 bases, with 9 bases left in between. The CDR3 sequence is CASSGTADQPQHF. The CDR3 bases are TGCGCCAGCAGTGGGACAGCCGATCAGCCCCAGCATTTT.

The CDR3 sequence: CASSAGQGLSYNEQFF. In DNA, the CDR3 is TGTGCCAGCAGCGCGGGACAGGGCCTCTCCTACAATGAGCAGTTCTTC. The chain recombines TRBV9 with TRBJ2-1; 9 positions match TRBD1. V was clipped by 3 bases and J by 0 bases; unmatched bases: 4. The CDR3 runs to 16 residues. Germline V lookup: CDR1 SGDLS, CDR2 YYNGEE.

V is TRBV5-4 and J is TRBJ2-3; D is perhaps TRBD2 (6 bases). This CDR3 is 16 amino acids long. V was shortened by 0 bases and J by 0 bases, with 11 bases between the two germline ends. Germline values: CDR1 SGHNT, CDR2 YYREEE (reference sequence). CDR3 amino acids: CASSLVTGVSTDTQYF. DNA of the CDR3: TGTGCCAGCAGCTTGGTTACGGGGGTAAGCACAGATACGCAGTATTTT.

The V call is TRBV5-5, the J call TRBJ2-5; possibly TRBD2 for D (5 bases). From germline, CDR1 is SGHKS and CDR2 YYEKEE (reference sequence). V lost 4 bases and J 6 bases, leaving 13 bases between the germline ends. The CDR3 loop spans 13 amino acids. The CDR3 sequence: CASSRELKKTQYF. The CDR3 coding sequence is TGTGCCAGCAGCCGGGAACTTAAAAAGACCCAGTACTTC. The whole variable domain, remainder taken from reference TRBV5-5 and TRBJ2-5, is DAGVTQSPTHLIKTRGQQVTLRCSPISGHKSVSWYQQVLGQGPQFIFQYYEKEERGRGNFPDRFSARQFPNYSSELNVNALLLGDSALYLCASSRELKKTQYFGPGTRLLVL.

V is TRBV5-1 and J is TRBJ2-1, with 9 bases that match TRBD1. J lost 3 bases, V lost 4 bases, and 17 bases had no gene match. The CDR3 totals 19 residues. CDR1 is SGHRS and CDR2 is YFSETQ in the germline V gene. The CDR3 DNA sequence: TGCGCCAGCAGCCTGGGACAGGGCCAATCCTCGGATCACTACAATGAGCAGTTCTTC. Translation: CASSLGQGQSSDHYNEQFF.

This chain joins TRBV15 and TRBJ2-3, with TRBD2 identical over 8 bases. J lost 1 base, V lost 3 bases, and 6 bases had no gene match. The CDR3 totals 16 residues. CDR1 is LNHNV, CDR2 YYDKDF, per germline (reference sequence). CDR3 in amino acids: CATSSRLAGGTDTQYF. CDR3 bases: TGTGCCACCAGCAGTCGGCTAGCGGGTGGCACAGATACGCAGTATTTT.

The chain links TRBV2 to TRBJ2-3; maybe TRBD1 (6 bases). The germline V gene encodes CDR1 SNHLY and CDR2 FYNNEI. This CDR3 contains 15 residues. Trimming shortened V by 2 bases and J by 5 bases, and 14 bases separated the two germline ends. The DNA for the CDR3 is TGTGCCAGCAGTGAACTCATGGCAGGGGAAGATACGCAGTATTTT. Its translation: CASSELMAGEDTQYF.

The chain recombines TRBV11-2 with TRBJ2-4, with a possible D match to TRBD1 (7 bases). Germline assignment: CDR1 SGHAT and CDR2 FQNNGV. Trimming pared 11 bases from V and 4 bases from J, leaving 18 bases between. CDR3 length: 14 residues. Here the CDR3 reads CACGEGTVKNIQYF. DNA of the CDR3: TGTGCCTGCGGGGAAGGGACAGTAAAAAACATTCAGTACTTC.

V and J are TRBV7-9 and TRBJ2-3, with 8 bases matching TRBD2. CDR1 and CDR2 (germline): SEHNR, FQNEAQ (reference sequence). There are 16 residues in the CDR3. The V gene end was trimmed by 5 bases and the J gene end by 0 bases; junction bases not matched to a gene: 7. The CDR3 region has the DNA TGTGCCAGCAGCCAATCCGGGACTAGGAGCACAGATACGCAGTATTTT. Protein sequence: CASSQSGTRSTDTQYF.

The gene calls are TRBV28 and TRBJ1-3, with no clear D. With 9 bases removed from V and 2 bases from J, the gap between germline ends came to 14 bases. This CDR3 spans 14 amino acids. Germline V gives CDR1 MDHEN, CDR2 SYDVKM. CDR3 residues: CASGSGGAGNTIYF. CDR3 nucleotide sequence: TGTGCCAGTGGGTCGGGTGGGGCTGGAAACACCATATATTTT. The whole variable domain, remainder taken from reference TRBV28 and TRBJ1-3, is DVKVTQSSRYLVKRTGEKVFLECVQDMDHENMFWYRQDPGLGLRLIYFSYDVKMKEKGDIPEGYSVSREKKERFSLILESASTNQTSMYLCASGSGGAGNTIYFGEGSWLTVV.

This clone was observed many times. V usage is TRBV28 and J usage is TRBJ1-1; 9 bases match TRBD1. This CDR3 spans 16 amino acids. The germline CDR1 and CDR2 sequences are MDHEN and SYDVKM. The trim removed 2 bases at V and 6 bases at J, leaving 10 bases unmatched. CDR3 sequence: CASSLPRGTGRAEAFF. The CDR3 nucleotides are TGTGCCAGCAGTTTACCACGAGGGACAGGGAGGGCTGAAGCTTTCTTT.

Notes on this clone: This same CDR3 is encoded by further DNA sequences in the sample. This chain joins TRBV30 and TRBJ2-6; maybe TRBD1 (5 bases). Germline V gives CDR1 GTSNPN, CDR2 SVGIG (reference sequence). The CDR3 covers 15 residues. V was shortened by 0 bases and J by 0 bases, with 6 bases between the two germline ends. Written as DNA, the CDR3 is TGTGCCTGGAGTGTTGGGGCCTCTGGGGCCAACGTCCTGACTTTC. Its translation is CAWSVGASGANVLTF.

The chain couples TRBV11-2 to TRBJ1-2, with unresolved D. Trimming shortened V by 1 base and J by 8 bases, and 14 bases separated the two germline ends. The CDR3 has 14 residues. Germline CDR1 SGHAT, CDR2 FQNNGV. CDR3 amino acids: CASSLATLAPGYTF. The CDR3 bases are TGTGCCAGCAGCTTAGCAACCCTAGCCCCCGGCTACACCTTC.

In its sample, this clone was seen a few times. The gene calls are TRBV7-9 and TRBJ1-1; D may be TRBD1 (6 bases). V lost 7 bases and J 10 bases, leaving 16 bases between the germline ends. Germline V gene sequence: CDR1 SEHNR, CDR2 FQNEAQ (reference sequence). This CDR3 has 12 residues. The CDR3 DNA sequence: TGTGCCAGCATGACAGGACCCATGGGAGCTTTCTTT. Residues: CASMTGPMGAFF.